Below, 5 T cell receptor beta chains from the same sample are listed, as sequenced in a study of T cell responses to AZD1222 COVID-19 vaccine. Repertoires were generated with immunoSEQ multiplex PCR, while TCRdb's copy carries only in-frame clones and drops some. The table lists 100,000 to 150,000 clones, more than 75% of them singletons, with about 10% in the top ten. The sequences come from peripheral blood, collected on day 0 of AZD1222 vaccination. The receptors were sampled from an adult in good health.

The chain links TRBV7-8 to TRBJ1-4; 9 nucleotides line up with TRBD1. V lost 2 bases and J lost 8; bases outside the gene matches: 9. This CDR3 has 16 residues. The germline V gene has CDR1 SGHVS and CDR2 FQNEAQ. CDR3 sequence reads: CASSLLSGTGREKLFF. CDR3 in DNA: TGTGCCAGCAGCTTACTTTCGGGGACAGGGAGAGAAAAACTGTTTTTT.

The chain employs TRBV6-1 and TRBJ2-2; D is undetermined. Trimming cost V 2 bases and J 7 bases, with 5 bases left between them. The germline gives CDR1 MNHNS, CDR2 SASEGT. This CDR3 has 12 residues. CDR3 residues: CASSEFGGELFF. In nucleotides, the CDR3 is TGTGCCAGCAGTGAATTTGGCGGGGAGCTGTTTTTT.

The V and J genes are TRBV3-1 (or the pseudogene TRBV3-2) and TRBJ1-6; 7 bases are shared with TRBD1. CDR3 length equals 14 residues. V lost 6 bases to trimming and J lost 9 bases; unmatched junction nucleotides: 8. Looked up from germline, CDR1 is LGHDT and CDR2 is YNNKEL (reference sequence). CDR3 residues: CASSYTGVPSPLHF. The CDR3 coding sequence is TGTGCCAGCAGTTACACAGGGGTACCTTCACCCCTCCACTTT.

The chain combines TRBV3-1 (or the pseudogene TRBV3-2) with TRBJ2-1; the D gene could be TRBD1 or TRBD2 (5 bases each). CDR1 is LGHDT and CDR2 is YNNKEL in the germline V gene (reference sequence). V was trimmed by 4 bases and J by 6 bases, leaving 10 bases between them. This CDR3 region has 13 residues. The CDR3, as DNA: TGTGCCAGCAGCCTCTCGGGACCCAATGAGCAGTTCTTC. As protein: CASSLSGPNEQFF.

This clone was found once. J is TRBJ2-7 and V is TRBV7-3, with TRBD1 identical over 7 bases. The CDR3 extends over 13 amino acids. J lost 3 bases, V lost 1 base, and 0 bases had no gene match. Germline V gene lookup returns CDR1 SGHTA and CDR2 FQGTGA. The CDR3 loop is CASSLRDSYEQYF. The CDR3 nucleotides are TGTGCCAGCAGCTTAAGGGACAGCTACGAGCAGTACTTC.